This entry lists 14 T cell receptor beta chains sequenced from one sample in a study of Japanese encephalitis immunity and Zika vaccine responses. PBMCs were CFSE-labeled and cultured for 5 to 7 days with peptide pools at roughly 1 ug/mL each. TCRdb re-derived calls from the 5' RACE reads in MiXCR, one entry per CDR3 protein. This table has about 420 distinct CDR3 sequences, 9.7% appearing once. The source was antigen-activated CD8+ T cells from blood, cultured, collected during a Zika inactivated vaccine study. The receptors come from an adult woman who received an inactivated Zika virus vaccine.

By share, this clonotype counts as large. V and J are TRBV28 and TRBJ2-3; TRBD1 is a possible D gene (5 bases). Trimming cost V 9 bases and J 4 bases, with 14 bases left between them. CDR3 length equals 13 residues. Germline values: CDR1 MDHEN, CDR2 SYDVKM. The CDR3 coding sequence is TGTGCCAGAACGTCAGGGAATGCAGATACGCAGTATTTT. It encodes CARTSGNADTQYF.

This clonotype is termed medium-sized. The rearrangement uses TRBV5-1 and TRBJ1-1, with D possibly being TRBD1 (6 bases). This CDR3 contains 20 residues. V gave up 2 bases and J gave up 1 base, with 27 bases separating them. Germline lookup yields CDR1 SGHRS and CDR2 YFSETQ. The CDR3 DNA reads TGCGCCAGCAGCTTTCAAGAGATGTTCAGGGGTCCCTTAGGGAACACTGAAGCTTTCTTT. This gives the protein CASSFQEMFRGPLGNTEAFF.

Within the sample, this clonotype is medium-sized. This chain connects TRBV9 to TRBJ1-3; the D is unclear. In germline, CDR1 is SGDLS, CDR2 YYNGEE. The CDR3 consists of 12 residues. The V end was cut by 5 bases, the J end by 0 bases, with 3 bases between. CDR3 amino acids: CASRGSGNTIYF. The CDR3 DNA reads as TGTGCCAGCAGGGGCTCTGGAAACACCATATATTTT.

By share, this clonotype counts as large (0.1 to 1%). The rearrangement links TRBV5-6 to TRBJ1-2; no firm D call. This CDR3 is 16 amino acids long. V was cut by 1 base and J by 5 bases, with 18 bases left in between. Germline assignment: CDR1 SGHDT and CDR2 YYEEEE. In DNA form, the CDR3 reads TGTGCCAGCAGCTTGAAGCAAACCGCCTCTGGGTATGGCTACACCTTC. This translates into CASSLKQTASGYGYTF.

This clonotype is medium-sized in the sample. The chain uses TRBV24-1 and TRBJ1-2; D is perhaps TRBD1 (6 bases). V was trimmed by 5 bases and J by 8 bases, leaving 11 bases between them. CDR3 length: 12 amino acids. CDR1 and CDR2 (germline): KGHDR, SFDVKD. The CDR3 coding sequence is TGTGCCACCAGTGCCTGGGGGCTAGGCTACACCTTC. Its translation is CATSAWGLGYTF.

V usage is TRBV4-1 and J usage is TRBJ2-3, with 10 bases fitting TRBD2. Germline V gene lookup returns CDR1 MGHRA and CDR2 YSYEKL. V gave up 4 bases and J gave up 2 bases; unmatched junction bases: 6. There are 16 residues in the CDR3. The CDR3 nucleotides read TGCGCCAGCAGCCCGAGCGGGGGGGCCTCCACAGATACGCAGTATTTT. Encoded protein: CASSPSGGASTDTQYF.

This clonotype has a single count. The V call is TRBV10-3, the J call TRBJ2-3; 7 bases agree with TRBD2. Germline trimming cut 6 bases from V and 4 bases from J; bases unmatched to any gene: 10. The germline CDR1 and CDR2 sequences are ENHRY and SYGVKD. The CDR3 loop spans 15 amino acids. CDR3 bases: TGTGCCATCAGACCGGCGGGGGTCGACGCAGATACGCAGTATTTT. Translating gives CAIRPAGVDADTQYF.

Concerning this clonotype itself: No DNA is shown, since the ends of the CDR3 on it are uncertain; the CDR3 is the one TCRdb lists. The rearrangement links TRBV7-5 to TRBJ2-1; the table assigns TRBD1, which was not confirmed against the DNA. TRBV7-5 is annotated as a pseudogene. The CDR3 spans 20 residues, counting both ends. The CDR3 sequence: CISVPELVAHGTGRVGEQFF.

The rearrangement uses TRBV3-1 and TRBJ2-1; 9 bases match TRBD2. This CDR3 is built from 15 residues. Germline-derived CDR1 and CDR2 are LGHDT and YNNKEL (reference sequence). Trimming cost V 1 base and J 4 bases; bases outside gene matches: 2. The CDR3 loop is CASSQVAGGYNEQFF. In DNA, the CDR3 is TGTGCCAGCAGCCAAGTTGCGGGGGGGTACAATGAGCAGTTCTTC.

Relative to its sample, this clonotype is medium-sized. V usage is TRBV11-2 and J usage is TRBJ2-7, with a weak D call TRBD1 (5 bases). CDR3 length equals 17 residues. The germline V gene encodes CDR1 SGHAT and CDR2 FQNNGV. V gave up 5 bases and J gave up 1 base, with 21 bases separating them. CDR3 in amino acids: CASSLSPLDRLSYEQYF. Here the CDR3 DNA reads TGTGCCAGCAGCCTAAGTCCACTCGACAGATTGTCCTACGAGCAGTACTTC.

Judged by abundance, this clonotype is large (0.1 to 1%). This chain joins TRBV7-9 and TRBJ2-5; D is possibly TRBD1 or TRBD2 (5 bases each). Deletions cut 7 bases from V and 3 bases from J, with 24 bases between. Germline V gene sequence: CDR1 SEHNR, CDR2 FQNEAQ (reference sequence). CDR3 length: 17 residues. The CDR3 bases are TGTGCCAGCACTGAAAAGGGAACGGGACCGCCTAAAGAGACCCAGTACTTC. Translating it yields CASTEKGTGPPKETQYF.

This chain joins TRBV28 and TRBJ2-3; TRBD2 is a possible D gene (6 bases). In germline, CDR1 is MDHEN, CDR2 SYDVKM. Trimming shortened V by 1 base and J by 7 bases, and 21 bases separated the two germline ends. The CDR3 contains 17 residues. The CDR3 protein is CASSLYVGGPTLYTQYF. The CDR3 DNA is TGTGCCAGCAGTTTATACGTGGGGGGACCGACACTTTATACGCAGTATTTT. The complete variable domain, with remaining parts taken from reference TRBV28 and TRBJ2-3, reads DVKVTQSSRYLVKRTGEKVFLECVQDMDHENMFWYRQDPGLGLRLIYFSYDVKMKEKGDIPEGYSVSREKKERFSLILESASTNQTSMYLCASSLYVGGPTLYTQYFGPGTRLTVL.

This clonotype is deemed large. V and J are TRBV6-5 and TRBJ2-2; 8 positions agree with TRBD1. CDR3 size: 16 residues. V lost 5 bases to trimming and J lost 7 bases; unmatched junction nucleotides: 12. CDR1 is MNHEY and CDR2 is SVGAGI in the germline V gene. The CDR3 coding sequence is TGTGCCAGCAGTGAAGTCTCGGACAGGGACGGCGGGGAGCTGTTTTTT. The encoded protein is CASSEVSDRDGGELFF.

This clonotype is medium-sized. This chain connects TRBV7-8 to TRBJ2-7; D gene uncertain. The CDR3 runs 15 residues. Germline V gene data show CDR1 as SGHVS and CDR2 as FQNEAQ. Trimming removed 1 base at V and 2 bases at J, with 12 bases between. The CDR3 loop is CASSLEVASTYEQYF. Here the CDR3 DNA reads TGTGCCAGCAGCTTAGAGGTAGCATCTACCTACGAGCAGTACTTC.